This entry lists 6 T cell receptor beta chains sequenced from one sample in a study of blood T cell repertoires in COVID-19. Profiling relied on immunoSEQ multiplex PCR, and the TCRdb table lists in-frame clones only, not all of them. The data hold hundreds of thousands of clones, with 86% observed a single time. Specimen: peripheral blood. Every receptor here comes from a woman of 80 years or more with COVID-19, enrolled during active disease.

The chain carries TRBV18 and TRBJ2-2; tentatively, D is TRBD1 (6 bases). CDR1 and CDR2 from the germline V gene are KGHSH and LQKENI. V was cut by 3 bases and J by 1 base, with 9 bases left in between. This CDR3 contains 15 residues. CDR3 region: CASSPDRLNTGELFF. The CDR3 DNA reads TGTGCCAGCTCACCCGACAGGCTGAACACCGGGGAGCTGTTTTTT. The whole variable domain, remainder taken from reference TRBV18 and TRBJ2-2, is NAGVMQNPRHLVRRRGQEARLRCSPMKGHSHVYWYRQLPEEGLKFMVYLQKENIIDESGMPKERFSAEFPKEGPSILRIQQVVRGDSAAYFCASSPDRLNTGELFFGEGSRLTVL.

This clone was counted a few times. This sequence joins TRBV4-2 and TRBJ1-1; 10 bases fit TRBD1. Trimming at V came to 7 bases and at J to 0 bases, leaving 5 bases not matched to a gene. Germline CDR1 and CDR2: LGHNA and YNFKEQ. The CDR3 runs 15 residues. The CDR3 loop reads CASTRDRGMNTEAFF. The CDR3 DNA reads TGTGCCAGCACTCGGGACAGGGGAATGAACACTGAAGCTTTCTTT.

The rearrangement uses TRBV2 and TRBJ1-1; TRBD1 matches 9 bases. This CDR3 is built from 14 residues. Trimming cost V 5 bases and J 5 bases; bases outside gene matches: 6. Germline CDR1 reads SNHLY; CDR2 reads FYNNEI. This CDR3 reads CASSRDREWTEAFF. CDR3 bases: TGTGCCAGCAGTCGGGACAGGGAATGGACTGAAGCTTTCTTT.

This chain uses TRBV7-9 with TRBJ1-6; D uncertain. Germline loops: CDR1 SEHNR, CDR2 FQNEAQ (reference sequence). This CDR3 contains 14 residues. With 4 bases removed from V and 2 bases from J, the gap between germline ends came to 6 bases. The CDR3 spells CASSSEAYNSPLHF. In nucleotides, the CDR3 is TGTGCCAGCAGCTCAGAGGCCTATAATTCACCCCTCCACTTT.

The chain joins TRBV5-1 to TRBJ2-2; 7 bases are a match to TRBD1. Germline CDR1 SGHRS, CDR2 YFSETQ. V gave up 2 bases and J gave up 4 bases; unmatched junction bases: 8. The length of the CDR3 is 16 residues. CDR3 amino acids: CASSFRDRWVTGELFF. The CDR3 DNA reads as TGCGCCAGCAGCTTCCGGGACAGATGGGTCACCGGGGAGCTGTTTTTT.

CDR3 region: CASSPGHLNTEAFF. The CDR3 DNA is TGTGCCAGCAGTCCGGGACATCTGAACACTGAAGCTTTCTTT. The chain combines TRBV7-3 with TRBJ1-1, with D perhaps matching TRBD1 (6 bases). CDR1 and CDR2 (germline): SGHTA, FQGTGA. The V end lost 6 bases, the J end lost 0 bases, and 11 bases lay between the germline ends. This CDR3 has 14 residues.